This TCR beta chain was recorded in a study of Graves' ophthalmopathy and Graves' hyperthyroidism. CDR1 and CDR2 (germline): SQVTM, ANQGSEA. V gave up 4 bases and J gave up 5 bases, with 11 bases separating them. The CDR3 length is 12 residues. Amplification targeted the TCR beta CDR3 regions, with RNA transcripts as the source material. The first-round RT-PCR employed HTBI primers together with the Qiagen OneStep RT-PCR kit. A multiplex PCR was then performed as the second round. TCRdb analysed the multiplex PCR reads with MiXCR anew, one entry per CDR3 protein. Altogether about 620,000 distinct CDR3 sequences are present, roughly 20% being singletons, with the ten largest covering around 7%.

Material for sequencing was peripheral blood. This receptor was taken from a woman aged 18-29 years with stable Graves' hyperthyroidism. Some clones in this sample may be carry-over from other donors' samples. The chain carries TRBV29-1 and TRBJ1-2; weak D call: TRBD1 (5 bases). In nucleotides, the CDR3 is TGCAGCGTTGGGTCAGGGAGTTATGGCTACACCTTC. This encodes CSVGSGSYGYTF.